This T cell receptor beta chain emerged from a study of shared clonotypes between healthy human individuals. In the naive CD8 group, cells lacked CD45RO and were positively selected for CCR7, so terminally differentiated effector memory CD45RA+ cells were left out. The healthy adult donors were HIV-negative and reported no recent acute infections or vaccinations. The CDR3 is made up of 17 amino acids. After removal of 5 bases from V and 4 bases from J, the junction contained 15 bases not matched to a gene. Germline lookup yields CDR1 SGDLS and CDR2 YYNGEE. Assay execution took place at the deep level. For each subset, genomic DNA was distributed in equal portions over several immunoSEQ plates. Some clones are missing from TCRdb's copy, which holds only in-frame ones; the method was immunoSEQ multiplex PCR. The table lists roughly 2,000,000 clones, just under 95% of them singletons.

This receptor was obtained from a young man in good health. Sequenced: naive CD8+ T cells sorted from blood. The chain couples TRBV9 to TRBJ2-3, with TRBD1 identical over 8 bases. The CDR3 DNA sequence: TGTGCCAGCAGTTACGGCTGGGGGACAGGCGCGGCAGATACGCAGTATTTT. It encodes CASSYGWGTGAADTQYF.